A selection of T cell receptor beta chains follows, all from one sample in a study of blood T cell repertoires in COVID-19. The repertoire was sequenced with immunoSEQ multiplex PCR; TCRdb's copy has only in-frame clones and lacks some. The table shows a few hundred thousand clones, with roughly 86% occurring only once. The sequenced material came from PBMCs or T cells enriched from blood (not recorded which). These receptors all come from a woman under 30 who had recovered from COVID-19. Each CDR3 is given with its conserved first and last residue. Clone size is shown for a subset of rows, as once, few, many or a class of expanded clone.

TRBV6-5	TRBJ2-1	-	15	CASRGGRANYNEQFF
TRBV13	TRBJ1-2	-	14	CASSLAGGKGGYTF
TRBV10-3	TRBJ2-1	-	16	CAISDPGTSGRNEQFF
TRBV5-5	TRBJ2-1	-	17	CASSGYVTSGGYNEQFF
TRBV9	TRBJ2-7	few	13	CASSPAGPYEQYF
TRBV3-1/TRBV3-2	TRBJ1-6	-	14	CASSSRGRNSPLHF
TRBV2	TRBJ2-7	once	14	CASSERTRSYEQYF
TRBV7-2	TRBJ1-3	-	13	CASSLGTGNTIYF
TRBV27	TRBJ1-1	-	13	CASSFAKSTEAFF
TRBV28	TRBJ1-1	-	15	CASSLPDRVNTEAFF
TRBV5-1	TRBJ2-6	-	18	CASSLLGTGSVGANVLTF
TRBV13	TRBJ1-1	-	15	CASSQRQTTNTEAFF
TRBV19	TRBJ1-6	-	13	CASRDRGSSPLHF
TRBV27	TRBJ2-1	once	16	CASSSSGTGVYNEQFF
TRBV15	TRBJ2-6	-	19	CATSRGVVGQGAGANVLTF
TRBV5-1	TRBJ1-1	once	15	CASGTGDGIYTEAFF
TRBV10-3	TRBJ2-3	once	14	CAISASGRPDTQYF
TRBV21-1	TRBJ1-1	-	13	CASSEGAHTEAFF
TRBV27	TRBJ1-6	-	17	CASSSYDRTGGDSPLHF
TRBV5-1	TRBJ2-1	-	15	CASSPLEGSYNEQFF
TRBV9	TRBJ1-2	-	14	CASSVAAGVNGYTF
TRBV2	TRBJ2-2	-	15	CASSGIRGATGELFF
TRBV6-1	TRBJ1-1	-	14	CASSEVGAALEAFF
TRBV27	TRBJ2-7	-	18	CASSLFLAGELITYEQYF
TRBV28	TRBJ2-3	few	14	CATLDRGGTDTQYF
TRBV7-2	TRBJ1-2	-	15	CASSLGQAGNRGYTF
TRBV19	TRBJ2-7	many	14	CASSSRDTAYEQYF
TRBV5-1	TRBJ2-2	-	15	CASSLGAEIGGELFF
TRBV6-2/TRBV6-3	TRBJ2-1	-	15	CASSYFGLQYNEQFF
TRBV7-2	TRBJ1-1	-	15	CASSLVAGASTEAFF
TRBV6-2/TRBV6-3	TRBJ2-3	-	20	CASSYLDPSGRSQLASTQYF
TRBV6-2/TRBV6-3	TRBJ1-1	-	16	CASSYEAGHMNTEAFF
TRBV14	TRBJ1-4	-	13	CASRRGRGEKLFF
TRBV19	TRBJ2-1	-	15	CASSMRAGVVHEQFF
TRBV27	TRBJ2-1	-	14	CASSFLAPYNEQFF
TRBV7-6	TRBJ2-7	-	17	CASSLAPPSGGVYEQYF
TRBV6-2/TRBV6-3	TRBJ1-1	-	16	CASSSVNRGLPQEAFF
TRBV18	TRBJ1-2	-	15	CASSPDRTSNYGYTF
TRBV4-2	TRBJ1-6	once	16	CASSQETGFRLSPLHF
TRBV6-2/TRBV6-3	TRBJ1-1	-	11	CASSFGTEAFF
TRBV19	TRBJ1-1	-	17	CASSILGGRQGSPEAFF
TRBV3-1/TRBV3-2	TRBJ1-2	-	14	CASSHGQNDYGYTF
TRBV10-3	TRBJ1-3	-	15	CAISLQTGSGNTIYF
TRBV5-4	TRBJ2-1	-	15	CASSLDSSSYNEQFF
TRBV19	TRBJ1-4	-	15	CASSMFRGINEKLFF
TRBV19	TRBJ2-1	-	17	CASSTLVSSGTYNEQFF
TRBV5-1	TRBJ2-7	-	15	CASSLGGQGEDEQYF
TRBV5-8	TRBJ1-4	-	18	CASIQDRGHISRNEKLFF
TRBV7-9	TRBJ1-1	-	15	CASGMTGGLNTEAFF
TRBV7-9	TRBJ1-2	-	14	CASSLVAGNYGYTF
TRBV5-5	TRBJ2-5	-	13	CASSGQTQETQYF
TRBV14	TRBJ1-1	-	16	CASSQGPVAGRTEAFF
TRBV24-1	TRBJ1-5	-	14	CATSDLGAVQPQHF
TRBV28	TRBJ2-3	-	19	CASSLWGQGAELSTDTQYF
TRBV7-9	TRBJ1-2	-	14	CASSSDRVPYGYTF